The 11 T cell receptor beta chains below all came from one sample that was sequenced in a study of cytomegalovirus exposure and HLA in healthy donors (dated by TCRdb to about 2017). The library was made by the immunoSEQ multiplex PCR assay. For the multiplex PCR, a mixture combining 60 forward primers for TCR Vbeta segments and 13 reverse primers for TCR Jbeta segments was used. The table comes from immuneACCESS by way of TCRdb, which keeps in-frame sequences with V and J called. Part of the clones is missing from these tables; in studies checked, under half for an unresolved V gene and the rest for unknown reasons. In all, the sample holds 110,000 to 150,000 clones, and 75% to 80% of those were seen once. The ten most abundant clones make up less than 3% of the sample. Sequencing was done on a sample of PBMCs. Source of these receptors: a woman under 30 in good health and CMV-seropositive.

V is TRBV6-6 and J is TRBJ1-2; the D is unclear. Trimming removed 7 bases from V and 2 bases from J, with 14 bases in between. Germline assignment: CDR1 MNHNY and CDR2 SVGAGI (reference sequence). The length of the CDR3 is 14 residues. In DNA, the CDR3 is TGTGCCAGCAAGTCCGGGAGCTCGAACTATGGCTACACCTTC. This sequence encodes CASKSGSSNYGYTF.

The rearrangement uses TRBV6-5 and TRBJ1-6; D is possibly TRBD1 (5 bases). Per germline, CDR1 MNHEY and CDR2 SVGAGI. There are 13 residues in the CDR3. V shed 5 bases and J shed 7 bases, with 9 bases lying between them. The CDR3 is CASSAGMNSPLHF. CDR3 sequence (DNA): TGTGCCAGCAGTGCAGGGATGAATTCACCCCTCCACTTT.

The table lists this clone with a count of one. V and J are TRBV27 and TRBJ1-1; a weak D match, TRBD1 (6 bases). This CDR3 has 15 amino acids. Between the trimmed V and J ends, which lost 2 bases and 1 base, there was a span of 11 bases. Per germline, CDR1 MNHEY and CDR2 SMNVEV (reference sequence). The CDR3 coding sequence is TGTGCCAGCAGTTTACTCACAGGGACGAACACTGAAGCTTTCTTT. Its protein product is CASSLLTGTNTEAFF.

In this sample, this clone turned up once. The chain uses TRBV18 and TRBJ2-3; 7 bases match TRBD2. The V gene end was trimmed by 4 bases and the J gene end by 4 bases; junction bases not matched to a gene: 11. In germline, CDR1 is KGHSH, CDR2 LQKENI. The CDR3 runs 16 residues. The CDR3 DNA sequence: TGTGCCAGCTCACTTAGGACCGGGGGGAAGGCAGATACGCAGTATTTT. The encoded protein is CASSLRTGGKADTQYF. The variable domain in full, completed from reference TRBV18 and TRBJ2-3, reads NAGVMQNPRHLVRRRGQEARLRCSPMKGHSHVYWYRQLPEEGLKFMVYLQKENIIDESGMPKERFSAEFPKEGPSILRIQQVVRGDSAAYFCASSLRTGGKADTQYFGPGTRLTVL.

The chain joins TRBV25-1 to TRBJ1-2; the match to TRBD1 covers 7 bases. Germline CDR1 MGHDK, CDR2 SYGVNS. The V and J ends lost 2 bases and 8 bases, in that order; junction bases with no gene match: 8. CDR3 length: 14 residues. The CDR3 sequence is CASSEVVGGDGYTF. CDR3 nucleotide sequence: TGTGCCAGCAGTGAAGTAGTAGGGGGCGACGGCTACACCTTC.

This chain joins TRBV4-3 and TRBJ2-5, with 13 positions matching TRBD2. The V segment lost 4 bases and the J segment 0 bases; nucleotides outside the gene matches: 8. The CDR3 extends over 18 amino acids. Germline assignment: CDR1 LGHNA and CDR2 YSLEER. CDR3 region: CASSRRLAGGSYQETQYF. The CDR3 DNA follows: TGCGCCAGCAGCCGGAGACTAGCGGGGGGATCGTACCAAGAGACCCAGTACTTC.

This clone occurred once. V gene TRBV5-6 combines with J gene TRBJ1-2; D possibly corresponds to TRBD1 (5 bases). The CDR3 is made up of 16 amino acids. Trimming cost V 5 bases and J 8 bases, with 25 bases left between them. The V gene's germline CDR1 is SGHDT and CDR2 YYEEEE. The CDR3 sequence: CASSYLTDPFSLGYTF. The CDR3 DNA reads TGTGCCAGCAGTTACTTGACAGACCCCTTTAGCCTCGGCTACACCTTC.

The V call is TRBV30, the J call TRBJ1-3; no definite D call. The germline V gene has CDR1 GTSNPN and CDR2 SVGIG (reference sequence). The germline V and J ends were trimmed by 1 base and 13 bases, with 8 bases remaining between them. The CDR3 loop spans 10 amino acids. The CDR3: CAWSDFVIYF. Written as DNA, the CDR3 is TGTGCCTGGAGTGACTTCGTGATATATTTT.

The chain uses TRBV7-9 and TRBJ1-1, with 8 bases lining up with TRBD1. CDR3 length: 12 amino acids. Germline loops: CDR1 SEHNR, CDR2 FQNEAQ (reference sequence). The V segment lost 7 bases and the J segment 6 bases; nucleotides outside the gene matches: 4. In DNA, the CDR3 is TGTGCCAGCACCCCAGGGGGCTCTGAAGCTTTCTTT. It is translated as CASTPGGSEAFF. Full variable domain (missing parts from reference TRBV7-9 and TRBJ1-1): DTGVSQNPRHKITKRGQNVTFRCDPISEHNRLYWYRQTLGQGPEFLTYFQNEAQLEKSRLLSDRFSAERPKGSFSTLEIQRTEQGDSAMYLCASTPGGSEAFFGQGTRLTVV.

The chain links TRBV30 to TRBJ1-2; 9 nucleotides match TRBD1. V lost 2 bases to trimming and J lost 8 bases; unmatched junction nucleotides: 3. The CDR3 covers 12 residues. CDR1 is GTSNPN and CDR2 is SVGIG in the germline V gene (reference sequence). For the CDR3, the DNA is TGTGCCTGGAGTAACAGGGGGCCGGGCTACACCTTC. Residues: CAWSNRGPGYTF.

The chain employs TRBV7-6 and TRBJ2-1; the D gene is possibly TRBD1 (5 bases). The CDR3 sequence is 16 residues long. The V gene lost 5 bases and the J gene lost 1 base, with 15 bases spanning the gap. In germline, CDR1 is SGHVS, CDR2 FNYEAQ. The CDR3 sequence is CASSVLAGKSYNEQFF. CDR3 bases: TGTGCCAGCAGCGTGTTGGCAGGGAAGTCCTACAATGAGCAGTTCTTC.